Below, one T cell receptor (beta chain) is given with its context. Its antigen is unidentified. The ends lost 4 bases at V and 5 bases at J; junction bases unmatched: 3. CDR3 size: 14 residues. Germline values: CDR1 SGDLS, CDR2 YYNGEE. The data were obtained in a study of a mutant IDH1 vaccine in newly diagnosed glioma. Regarding the study as a whole: Pseudoprogression seemed unlinked to shifts in top peripheral T cell clonotypes.

Regarding time point: week 35, safety follow-up. One vaccine dose held 300 ug of mutant IDH1 20-mer peptide and came with topical imiquimod. The protocol was immunoSEQ multiplex PCR, while the TCRdb copy is restricted to in-frame clones and leaves out a portion. This table holds around 44,000 clones, roughly 84% found once. Sequencing used PBMCs, obtained from a glioma patient whose treatment included an IDH1 peptide vaccine. The chain uses TRBV9 and TRBJ1-6; TRBD1 matches 7 bases. This TCR was recovered from a man in his forties with glioma. DNA of the CDR3: TGTGCCAGCAGCCACGGGACAGATAATTCACCCCTCCACTTT. It encodes CASSHGTDNSPLHF. Variable domain in full (rest from reference TRBV9 and TRBJ1-6): DSGVTQTPKHLITATGQRVTLRCSPRSGDLSVYWYQQSLDQGLQFLIQYYNGEERAKGNILERFSAQQFPDLHSELNLSSLELGDSALYFCASSHGTDNSPLHFGNGTRLTVT.